Each of the 8 T cell receptor beta chains below was sequenced from the same sample in a study of T cells after yellow fever vaccination. TCRdb fed the 5' RACE reads into MiXCR, producing one record per CDR3 protein. The sample has about 330,000 distinct CDR3 sequences; approximately 4% are singletons. This specimen consisted of PBMCs, obtained 5 days after the yellow fever booster vaccination. These TCRs come from a man younger than 35 who received the YFV17D yellow fever vaccine.

This clonotype has a handful of counts. The chain employs TRBV11-2 and TRBJ1-1; 7 bases match TRBD1. Germline V gene data show CDR1 as SGHAT and CDR2 as FQNNGV. V gave up 5 bases and J gave up 1 base; unmatched junction bases: 10. The CDR3 contains 16 residues. Here the CDR3 reads CASSPDRVATNTEAFF. The CDR3 DNA reads TGTGCCAGCAGCCCTGACAGGGTGGCGACGAACACTGAAGCTTTCTTT.

Ten or more counts support this clonotype. This chain connects TRBV6-1 to TRBJ1-5; no firm D call. Germline V gene data show CDR1 as MNHNS and CDR2 as SASEGT. The CDR3 spans 12 residues. V lost 6 bases and J 0 bases, leaving 3 bases between the germline ends. The CDR3 here is CASRDSNQPQHF. As DNA, the CDR3 is TGTGCCAGCAGGGATAGCAATCAGCCCCAGCATTTT.

This clonotype was detected a few times. The chain is built from TRBV4-2 and TRBJ2-7; 8 nucleotides line up with TRBD1. With V trimmed by 4 bases and J by 2 bases, 10 bases remained unmatched. CDR1 and CDR2 (germline): LGHNA, YNFKEQ. The CDR3 is 16 residues long. The CDR3 protein is CASSPFQGQETYEQYF. As DNA, the CDR3 is TGTGCCAGCAGCCCCTTCCAGGGACAGGAGACCTACGAGCAGTACTTC.

At least ten counts were recorded for this clonotype. The rearrangement links TRBV7-6 to TRBJ1-4, with 8 positions matching TRBD1. The germline gives CDR1 SGHVS, CDR2 FNYEAQ. The CDR3 extends over 17 amino acids. V shed 5 bases and J 0 bases; nucleotides not matched to a gene: 8. The CDR3 DNA follows: TGTGCCAGCAGCGTCCGACAGGGGCCTCCAACTAATGAAAAACTGTTTTTT. It codes for CASSVRQGPPTNEKLFF.

This clonotype was seen more than once but under ten times. CDR3 residues: CASSLGTTTYEQYF. The CDR3 DNA is TGTGCCAGCAGCCTCGGGACTACCACCTACGAGCAGTACTTC. J is TRBJ2-7 and V is TRBV3-1, with 7 positions matching TRBD2. After removal of 4 bases from V and 2 bases from J, the junction contained 5 bases not matched to a gene. Germline V lookup: CDR1 LGHDT, CDR2 YNNKEL (reference sequence). This CDR3 region has 14 residues.

This clonotype was seen more than once but under ten times. The V and J genes are TRBV20-1 and TRBJ2-4, with D perhaps TRBD1 (7 bases). V lost 5 bases, J lost 0 bases, and 14 bases lay in between. Germline CDR1 reads DFQATT; CDR2 reads SNEGSKA (reference sequence). The CDR3 is 15 residues long. DNA of the CDR3: TGCAGTGCTCCCTACAGGGGACTAGCCAAAAACATTCAGTACTTC. Encoded protein: CSAPYRGLAKNIQYF.

This clonotype was found a few times. The CDR3 DNA reads TGCAGTGCCCCTCGGGGGTCCTACTCTGGGGCCAACGTCCTGACTTTC. Translated, it gives CSAPRGSYSGANVLTF. The V gene is TRBV20-1, the J gene TRBJ2-6, with D possibly matching TRBD2 (6 bases). The CDR3 runs to 16 residues. The germline gives CDR1 DFQATT, CDR2 SNEGSKA (reference sequence). The ends were cut back, 6 bases at V and 0 bases at J, with 15 bases in the middle.

This clonotype was counted ten times or more. The chain carries TRBV5-4 and TRBJ2-2; D perhaps matches TRBD1 (6 bases). The CDR3 has 16 residues. Germline V gives CDR1 SGHNT, CDR2 YYREEE (reference sequence). V gave up 0 bases and J gave up 1 base, with 10 bases separating them. The CDR3 sequence is CASSLVGAVNTGELFF. For the CDR3, the DNA is TGTGCCAGCAGCTTGGTGGGGGCAGTGAACACCGGGGAGCTGTTTTTT.